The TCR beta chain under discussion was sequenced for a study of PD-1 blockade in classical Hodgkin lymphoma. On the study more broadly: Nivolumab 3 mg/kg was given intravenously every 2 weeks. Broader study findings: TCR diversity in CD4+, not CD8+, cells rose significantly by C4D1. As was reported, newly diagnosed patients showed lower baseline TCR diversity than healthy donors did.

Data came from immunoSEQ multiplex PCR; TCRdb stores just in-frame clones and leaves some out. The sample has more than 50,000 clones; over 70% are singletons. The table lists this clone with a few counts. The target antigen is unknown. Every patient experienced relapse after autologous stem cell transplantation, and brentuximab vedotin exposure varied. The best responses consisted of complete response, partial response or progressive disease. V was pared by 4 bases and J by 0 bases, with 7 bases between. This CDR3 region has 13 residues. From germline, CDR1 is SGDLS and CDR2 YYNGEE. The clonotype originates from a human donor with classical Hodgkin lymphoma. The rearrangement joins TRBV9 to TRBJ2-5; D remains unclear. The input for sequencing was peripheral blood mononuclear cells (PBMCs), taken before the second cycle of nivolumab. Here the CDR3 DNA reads TGTGCCAGCAGCCCACCGTACCAAGAGACCCAGTACTTC. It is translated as CASSPPYQETQYF.